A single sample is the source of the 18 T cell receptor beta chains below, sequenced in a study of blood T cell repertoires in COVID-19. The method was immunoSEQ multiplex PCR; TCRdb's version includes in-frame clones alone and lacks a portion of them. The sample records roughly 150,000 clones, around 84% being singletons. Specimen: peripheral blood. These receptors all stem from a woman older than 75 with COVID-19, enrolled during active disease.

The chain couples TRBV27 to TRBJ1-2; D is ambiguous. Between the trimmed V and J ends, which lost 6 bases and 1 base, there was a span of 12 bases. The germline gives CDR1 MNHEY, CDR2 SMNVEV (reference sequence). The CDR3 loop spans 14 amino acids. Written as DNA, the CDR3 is TGTGCCAGCAGGCCCCTAGGGAGTAACTATGGCTACACCTTC. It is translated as CASRPLGSNYGYTF.

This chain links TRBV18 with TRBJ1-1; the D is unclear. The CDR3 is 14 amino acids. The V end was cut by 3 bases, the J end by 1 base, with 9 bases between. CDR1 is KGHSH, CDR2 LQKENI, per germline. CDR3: CASSPTAWNTEAFF. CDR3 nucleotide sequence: TGTGCCAGCTCACCCACAGCTTGGAACACTGAAGCTTTCTTT.

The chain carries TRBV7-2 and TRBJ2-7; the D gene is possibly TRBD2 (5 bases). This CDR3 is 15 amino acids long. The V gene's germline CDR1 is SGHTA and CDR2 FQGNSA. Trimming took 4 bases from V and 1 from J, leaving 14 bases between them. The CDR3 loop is CASSYKGGYSYEQYF. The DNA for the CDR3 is TGTGCCAGCAGCTACAAAGGAGGATATTCCTACGAGCAGTACTTC.

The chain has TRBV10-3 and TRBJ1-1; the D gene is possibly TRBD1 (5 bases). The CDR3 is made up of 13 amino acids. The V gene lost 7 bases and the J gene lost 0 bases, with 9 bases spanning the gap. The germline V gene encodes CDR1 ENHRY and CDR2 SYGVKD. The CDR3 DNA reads TGTGCCATCAAGGACAATTTGAACACTGAAGCTTTCTTT. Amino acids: CAIKDNLNTEAFF.

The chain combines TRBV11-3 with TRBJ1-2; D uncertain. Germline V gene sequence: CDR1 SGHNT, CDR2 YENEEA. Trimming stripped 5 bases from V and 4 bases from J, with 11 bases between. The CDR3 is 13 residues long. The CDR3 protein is CASSVREAYGYTF. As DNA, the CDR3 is TGTGCCAGCAGCGTCCGGGAGGCCTATGGCTACACCTTC.

This CDR3 is CASSLAESHGNGYTF. In DNA, the CDR3 is TGCGCCAGCAGCTTGGCTGAGTCTCACGGGAATGGCTACACCTTC. The V and J genes are TRBV5-1 and TRBJ1-2; D is unresolved. V shed 0 bases and J shed 6 bases, with 15 bases lying between them. Germline CDR1 reads SGHRS; CDR2 reads YFSETQ. This CDR3 comprises 15 residues.

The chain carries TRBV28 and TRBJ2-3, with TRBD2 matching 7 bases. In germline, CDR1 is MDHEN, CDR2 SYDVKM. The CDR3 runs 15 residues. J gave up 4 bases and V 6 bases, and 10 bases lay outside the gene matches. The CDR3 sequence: CASSGGGAFADTQYF. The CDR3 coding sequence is TGTGCCAGCAGCGGGGGAGGGGCGTTCGCAGATACGCAGTATTTT.

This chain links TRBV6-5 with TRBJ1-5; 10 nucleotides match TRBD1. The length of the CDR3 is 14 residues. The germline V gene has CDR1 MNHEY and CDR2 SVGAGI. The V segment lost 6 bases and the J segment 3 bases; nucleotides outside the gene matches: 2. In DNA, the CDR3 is TGTGCCAGCAGGGGGACAGGGGTCAATCAGCCCCAGCATTTT. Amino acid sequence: CASRGTGVNQPQHF.

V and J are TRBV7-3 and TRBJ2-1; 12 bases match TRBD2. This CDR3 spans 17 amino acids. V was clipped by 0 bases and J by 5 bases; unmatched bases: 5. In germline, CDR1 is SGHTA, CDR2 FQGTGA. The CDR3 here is CASSLTGLAGGHNEQFF. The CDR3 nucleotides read TGTGCCAGCAGCTTAACCGGGCTAGCGGGAGGGCACAATGAGCAGTTCTTC.

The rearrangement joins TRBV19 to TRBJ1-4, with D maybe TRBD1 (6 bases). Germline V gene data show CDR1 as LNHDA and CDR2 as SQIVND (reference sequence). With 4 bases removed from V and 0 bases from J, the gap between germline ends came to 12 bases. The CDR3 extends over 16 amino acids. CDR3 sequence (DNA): TGTGCCAGTAGTACAGGGGCCGTTGCAACTAATGAAAAACTGTTTTTT. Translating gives CASSTGAVATNEKLFF.

CDR3 residues: CASSPPPGPAGAGELFF. DNA of the CDR3: TGTGCCAGCAGCCCGCCCCCGGGGCCCGCGGGGGCCGGGGAGCTGTTTTTT. The chain employs TRBV5-4 and TRBJ2-2; TRBD2 agrees at 7 bases. The CDR3 is 17 residues long. After removal of 4 bases from V and 6 bases from J, the junction contained 15 bases not matched to a gene. Germline CDR1 SGHNT, CDR2 YYREEE (reference sequence).

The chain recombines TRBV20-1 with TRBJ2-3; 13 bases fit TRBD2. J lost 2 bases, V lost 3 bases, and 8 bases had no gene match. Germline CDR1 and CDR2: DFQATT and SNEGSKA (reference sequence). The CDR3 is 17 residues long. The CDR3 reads CSASEWGLAGSTDTQYF. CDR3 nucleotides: TGCAGTGCTAGTGAATGGGGACTAGCGGGGTCCACAGATACGCAGTATTTT.

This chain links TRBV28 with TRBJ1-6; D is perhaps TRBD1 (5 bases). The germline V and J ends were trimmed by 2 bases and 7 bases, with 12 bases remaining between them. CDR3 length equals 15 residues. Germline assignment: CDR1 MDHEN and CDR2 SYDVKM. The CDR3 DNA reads TGTGCCAGCAGTTTACCGAGGGGACTGAATTCACCCCTCCACTTT. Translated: CASSLPRGLNSPLHF.

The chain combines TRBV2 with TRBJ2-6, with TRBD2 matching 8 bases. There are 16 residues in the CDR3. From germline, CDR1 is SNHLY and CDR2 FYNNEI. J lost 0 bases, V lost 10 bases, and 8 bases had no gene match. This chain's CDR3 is CATREGVGSGANVLTF. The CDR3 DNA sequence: TGTGCCACTCGGGAGGGGGTGGGCTCTGGGGCCAACGTCCTGACTTTC.

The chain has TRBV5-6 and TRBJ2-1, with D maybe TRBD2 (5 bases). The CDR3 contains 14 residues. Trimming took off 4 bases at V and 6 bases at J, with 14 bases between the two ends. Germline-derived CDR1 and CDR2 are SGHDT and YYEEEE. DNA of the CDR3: TGTGCCAGCAGCATCGGGATCCCCAGCAATGAGCAGTTCTTC. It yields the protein CASSIGIPSNEQFF.

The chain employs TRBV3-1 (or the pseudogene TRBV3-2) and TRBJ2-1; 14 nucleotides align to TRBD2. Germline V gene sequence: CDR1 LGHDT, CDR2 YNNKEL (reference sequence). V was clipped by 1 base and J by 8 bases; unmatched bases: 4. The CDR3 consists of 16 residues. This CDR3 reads CASSQAGTSGSHEQFF. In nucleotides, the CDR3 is TGTGCCAGCAGCCAAGCAGGGACTAGCGGGAGCCATGAGCAGTTCTTC.

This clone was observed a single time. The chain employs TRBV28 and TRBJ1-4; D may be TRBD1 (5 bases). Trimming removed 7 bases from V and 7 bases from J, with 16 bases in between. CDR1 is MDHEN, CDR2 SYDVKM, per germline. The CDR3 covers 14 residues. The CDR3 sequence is CASTRPGRGEKLFF. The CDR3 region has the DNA TGTGCCAGCACCCGACCAGGAAGGGGTGAAAAACTGTTTTTT.

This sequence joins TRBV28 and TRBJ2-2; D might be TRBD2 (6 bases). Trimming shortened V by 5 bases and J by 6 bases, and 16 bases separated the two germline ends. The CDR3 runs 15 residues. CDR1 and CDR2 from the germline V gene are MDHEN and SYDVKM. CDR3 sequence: CASSRIAVWAGELFF. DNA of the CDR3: TGTGCCAGCAGTCGTATAGCGGTTTGGGCCGGGGAGCTGTTTTTT. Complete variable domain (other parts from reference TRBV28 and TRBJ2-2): DVKVTQSSRYLVKRTGEKVFLECVQDMDHENMFWYRQDPGLGLRLIYFSYDVKMKEKGDIPEGYSVSREKKERFSLILESASTNQTSMYLCASSRIAVWAGELFFGEGSRLTVL.